These 15 T cell receptor beta chains came from one sample sequenced in a study of blood T cell repertoires in COVID-19. The repertoire was sequenced with immunoSEQ multiplex PCR; TCRdb's copy has only in-frame clones and lacks some. Among 150,000 to 180,000 clones listed, about 90% were seen once. Sequencing was done on a sample of peripheral blood. The receptors shown here come from a man aged 45-60 years with acute or convalescent COVID-19.

The J gene is TRBJ1-5, the V gene TRBV6-2 or TRBV6-3; 8 bases align to TRBD1. With V trimmed by 4 bases and J by 7 bases, 12 bases remained unmatched. CDR3 size: 16 residues. Germline CDR1 and CDR2: MNHEY and SVGEGT. Written as DNA, the CDR3 is TGTGCCAGCAGTTCCTCAGACAGGGGACCGGGACAGCCCCAGCATTTT. It yields the protein CASSSSDRGPGQPQHF.

The rearrangement uses TRBV7-2 and TRBJ2-3; 9 nucleotides match TRBD1. Trimming cost V 1 base and J 4 bases; bases outside gene matches: 15. Germline V gene lookup returns CDR1 SGHTA and CDR2 FQGNSA. The CDR3 runs 19 residues. The CDR3 sequence is CASSLGGKDRGKDSDTQYF. In DNA, the CDR3 is TGTGCCAGCAGCTTAGGGGGAAAGGACAGGGGAAAAGATTCAGATACGCAGTATTTT. Full variable domain (missing parts from reference TRBV7-2 and TRBJ2-3): GAGVSQSPSNKVTEKGKDVELRCDPISGHTALYWYRQSLGQGLEFLIYFQGNSAPDKSGLPSDRFSAERTGGSVSTLTIQRTQQEDSAVYLCASSLGGKDRGKDSDTQYFGPGTRLTVL.

The V call is TRBV11-2, the J call TRBJ2-1, with 9 positions matching TRBD2. The CDR3 sequence is 16 residues long. Germline loops: CDR1 SGHAT, CDR2 FQNNGV. Trimming removed 0 bases from V and 8 bases from J; junction bases left unmatched: 8. This CDR3 reads CASSLEGGGGYHEQFF. The CDR3 nucleotides read TGTGCCAGCAGCTTAGAAGGCGGGGGGGGGTATCATGAGCAGTTCTTC.

The chain has TRBV9 and TRBJ2-1; D is possibly TRBD1 (5 bases). Germline assignment: CDR1 SGDLS and CDR2 YYNGEE. This CDR3 contains 13 residues. V lost 2 bases to trimming and J lost 9 bases, with 12 bases between them. The CDR3 DNA follows: TGTGCCAGCAGCGTTCCAGGGTCAGGTGAGCAGTTCTTC. Protein sequence: CASSVPGSGEQFF.

V is TRBV24-1 and J is TRBJ2-1, with TRBD1 identical over 9 bases. Germline trimming cut 5 bases from V and 8 bases from J; bases unmatched to any gene: 6. The V gene's germline CDR1 is KGHDR and CDR2 SFDVKD. This CDR3 has 14 amino acids. CDR3 nucleotide sequence: TGTGCCACCAGTGCCTTGGGACAGGGCGATGAGCAGTTCTTC. Translation: CATSALGQGDEQFF.

The rearrangement uses TRBV13 and TRBJ1-1, with 8 bases identical to TRBD1. CDR3 length: 17 residues. Per germline, CDR1 PRHDT and CDR2 FYEKMQ (reference sequence). After removal of 0 bases from V and 4 bases from J, the junction contained 10 bases not matched to a gene. CDR3 residues: CASSLGGGQGLGTEAFF. The CDR3 region has the DNA TGTGCCAGCAGCTTAGGGGGAGGACAGGGTCTAGGCACTGAAGCTTTCTTT.

V is TRBV7-9 and J is TRBJ2-5, with 10 bases fitting TRBD1. This CDR3 has 16 residues. Germline trimming cut 4 bases from V and 1 base from J; bases unmatched to any gene: 6. The germline V gene has CDR1 SEHNR and CDR2 FQNEAQ (reference sequence). The CDR3 sequence: CASSSTGGPFQETQYF. CDR3 DNA: TGTGCCAGCAGCTCGACAGGGGGCCCCTTCCAAGAGACCCAGTACTTC.

This clone was detected only once. The chain recombines TRBV27 with TRBJ2-7; tentative D call: TRBD2 (6 bases). Per germline, CDR1 MNHEY and CDR2 SMNVEV (reference sequence). V shed 6 bases and J shed 2 bases, with 20 bases lying between them. This CDR3 comprises 16 residues. The CDR3 protein is CASSLSIAERPYEQYF. CDR3 DNA: TGTGCCAGCAGCCTCTCTATAGCGGAACGCCCCTACGAGCAGTACTTC.

This chain uses TRBV3-1 (or the pseudogene TRBV3-2) with TRBJ2-5; 9 bases fit TRBD1. Per germline, CDR1 LGHDT and CDR2 YNNKEL (reference sequence). J was trimmed by 4 bases and V by 3 bases; bases with no gene match: 6. The CDR3 is 15 amino acids. The DNA of the CDR3 is TGTGCCAGCAGCCAGCGCCCGACAGGGGGAGAGACCCAGTACTTC. This codes for CASSQRPTGGETQYF.

This chain joins TRBV5-4 and TRBJ2-7, with 8 bases matching TRBD2. Germline CDR1 and CDR2: SGHNT and YYREEE (reference sequence). This CDR3 comprises 13 residues. The trim removed 2 bases at V and 6 bases at J, leaving 4 bases unmatched. Here the CDR3 DNA reads TGTGCCAGCAGCTTTAGCGGGGTTGGCGAGCAGTACTTC. The encoded protein is CASSFSGVGEQYF.

The chain is built from TRBV28 and TRBJ2-3; 8 bases line up with TRBD1. V lost 1 base, J lost 4 bases, and 4 bases stayed unmatched. This CDR3 is built from 15 residues. Germline CDR1 is MDHEN and CDR2 is SYDVKM. The DNA of the CDR3 is TGTGCCAGCAGTTTATTGGACAGGGAGGCAGATACGCAGTATTTT. It yields the protein CASSLLDREADTQYF.

The chain joins TRBV19 to TRBJ1-6; D gene uncertain. The germline V gene encodes CDR1 LNHDA and CDR2 SQIVND (reference sequence). V shed 1 base and J shed 6 bases, with 7 bases lying between them. This CDR3 is 14 amino acids long. The CDR3 is CASSIAGGNSPLHF. As DNA, the CDR3 is TGTGCCAGTAGTATAGCCGGAGGTAATTCACCCCTCCACTTT.

This chain links TRBV12-5 with TRBJ2-3, with 10 bases aligning to TRBD2. Germline V gives CDR1 LGHNT, CDR2 FRNRAP. The CDR3 has 15 amino acids. V was pared by 6 bases and J by 10 bases, with 13 bases of the junction left unmatched. This CDR3 is CASGLSGGALRPQYF. The CDR3 nucleotides read TGTGCTAGTGGACTGAGCGGGGGGGCCCTTCGTCCGCAGTATTTT.

The CDR3 coding sequence is TGTGCCAGCAATACTCTTGGGAAAGGGGTGGTCGAGCAGTACTTC. It yields the protein CASNTLGKGVVEQYF. The V gene is TRBV28, the J gene TRBJ2-7; D is perhaps TRBD1 (5 bases). The CDR3 extends over 15 amino acids. Looked up from germline, CDR1 is MDHEN and CDR2 is SYDVKM. V gave up 7 bases and J gave up 6 bases, with 22 bases separating them. The entire variable domain, with the rest obtained from reference TRBV28 and TRBJ2-7, is as follows: DVKVTQSSRYLVKRTGEKVFLECVQDMDHENMFWYRQDPGLGLRLIYFSYDVKMKEKGDIPEGYSVSREKKERFSLILESASTNQTSMYLCASNTLGKGVVEQYFGPGTRLTVT.

The chain combines TRBV6-5 with TRBJ2-7; 9 nucleotides match TRBD1. Germline CDR1 and CDR2: MNHEY and SVGAGI. There are 13 residues in the CDR3. After removal of 6 bases from V and 5 bases from J, the junction contained 5 bases not matched to a gene. For the CDR3, the DNA is TGTGCCAGCAGGGTGGACAGGGGCCACGAGCAGTACGTC. Translating it yields CASRVDRGHEQYV.